A selection of T cell receptor beta chains follows, all from one sample in a study of blood T cell repertoires in COVID-19. Data came from immunoSEQ multiplex PCR; TCRdb stores just in-frame clones and leaves some out. The table includes about 88,000 clones, around 90% detected once. Sequencing input: peripheral blood. Every receptor here comes from a male donor with acute or convalescent COVID-19. The CDR3 runs from the conserved cysteine through the conserved F or W. Fields, in order: V gene, clone size, J gene, D gene, CDR3 protein, CDR3 DNA. A D gene is named only where the DNA matches it firmly. For some rows the clone size is stated as once, few or many, or as a class when expanded; others skip it.

>TRBV3-1/TRBV3-2|-|TRBJ2-7|-
CASRDARGGEQYF
TGTGCCAGCAGGGACGCCAGGGGTGGCGAGCAGTACTTC
>TRBV6-2/TRBV6-3|-|TRBJ1-5|-
CASSYIRGHQPQHF
TGTGCCAGCAGTTACATCAGGGGACATCAGCCCCAGCATTTT
>TRBV6-5|once|TRBJ1-3|-
CASRKQGGGNTIYF
TGTGCCAGCAGAAAACAGGGTGGTGGAAACACCATATATTTT
>TRBV28|-|TRBJ2-7|TRBD1
CASSLHTGAFRNEQYF
TGTGCCAGCAGTTTACACACAGGGGCGTTCAGGAACGAGCAGTACTTC
>TRBV6-5|-|TRBJ2-1|-
CASTQTPAYNEQFF
TGTGCCAGCACCCAAACTCCGGCCTACAATGAGCAGTTCTTC
>TRBV14|-|TRBJ1-4|TRBD1
CASSLVTGATNEKLFF
TGTGCCAGCAGCCTCGTGACAGGGGCAACTAATGAAAAACTGTTTTTT
>TRBV19|-|TRBJ2-1|-
CASSWGRRSYNEQFF
TGTGCCAGTAGTTGGGGCAGACGCTCCTACAATGAGCAGTTCTTC
>TRBV5-1|-|TRBJ2-3|-
CASSWTGSYTDTQYF
TGCGCCAGCAGCTGGACTGGGAGCTACACAGATACGCAGTATTTT
>TRBV6-2/TRBV6-3|-|TRBJ2-1|TRBD2
CASSLTAGFYNEQFF
TGTGCCAGCAGTCTTACAGCGGGGTTCTACAATGAGCAGTTCTTC
>TRBV7-8|-|TRBJ1-3|-
CASSVSGTTGNTIYF
TGTGCCAGCAGCGTATCCGGGACAACTGGAAACACCATATATTTT
>TRBV28|-|TRBJ2-7|-
CASRSPSAYEQYF
TGTGCCAGCAGATCCCCTTCGGCCTACGAGCAGTACTTC
>TRBV5-1|-|TRBJ2-3|-
CASSLAQATDTQYF
TGCGCCAGCAGCTTGGCACAGGCCACAGATACGCAGTATTTT
>TRBV7-2|-|TRBJ1-1|-
CAGGGMNTEAFF
TGTGCCGGTGGAGGGATGAACACTGAAGCTTTCTTT
>TRBV18|-|TRBJ2-2|TRBD2
CASSPPGGVELFF
TGTGCCAGCTCACCCCCCGGGGGGGTGGAGCTGTTTTTT
>TRBV11-2|-|TRBJ1-3|-
CASSLGLGRLSGNTIYF
TGTGCCAGCAGCTTAGGCCTGGGGCGGCTCTCTGGAAACACCATATATTTT
>TRBV4-1|few|TRBJ1-6|TRBD1
CASSQEGGQGGNSPLHF
TGCGCCAGCAGCCAAGAAGGAGGACAGGGGGGGAATTCACCCCTCCACTTT
>TRBV6-5|-|TRBJ2-5|-
CASERGEGPQETQYF
TGTGCCAGCGAGAGGGGGGAGGGCCCCCAAGAGACCCAGTACTTC
>TRBV14|-|TRBJ1-1|-
CASSQEWGGATFF
TGTGCCAGCAGCCAAGAGTGGGGAGGGGCGACTTTCTTT
>TRBV12-3/TRBV12-4|-|TRBJ1-2|TRBD1
CASSTETGNTF
TGTGCCAGCAGTACCGAGACAGGGAACACCTTC
>TRBV6-6|-|TRBJ2-2|-
CASNRGLTANTGELFF
TGTGCCAGCAATCGAGGACTTACGGCAAACACCGGGGAGCTGTTTTTT
>TRBV30|-|TRBJ1-1|TRBD1
CAWGSLTGVEAFF
TGTGCCTGGGGCTCACTCACAGGGGTTGAAGCTTTCTTT